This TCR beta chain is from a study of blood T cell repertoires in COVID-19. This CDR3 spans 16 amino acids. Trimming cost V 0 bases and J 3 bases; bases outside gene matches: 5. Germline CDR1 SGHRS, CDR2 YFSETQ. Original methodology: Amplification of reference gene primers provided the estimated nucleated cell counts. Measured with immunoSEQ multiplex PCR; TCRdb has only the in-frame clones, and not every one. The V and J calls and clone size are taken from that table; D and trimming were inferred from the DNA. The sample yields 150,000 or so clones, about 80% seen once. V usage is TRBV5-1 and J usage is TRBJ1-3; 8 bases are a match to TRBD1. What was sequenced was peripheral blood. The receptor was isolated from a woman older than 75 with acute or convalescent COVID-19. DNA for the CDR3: TGCGCCAGCAGCTTGGCAGGACAGGGTTATGGAAACACCATATATTTT. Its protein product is CASSLAGQGYGNTIYF.